The sequence of this T cell receptor beta chain was determined in a study of T cell clonality in common variable immunodeficiency (dated by TCRdb to the mid-2010s). General findings and caveats noted by the study authors: According to the authors, finding the cause of the higher clonality in CVID would require sequencing the repertoires of T cell subpopulations. Compared with healthy controls, CVID subjects showed increased TCRbeta clonality (t-test p = 0.018), a feature most characteristic of about a third of subjects. Fewer TCRbeta clones were shared among CVID subjects than among healthy controls (p < 0.0001). CVID TCRbeta sequences were reported to have fewer deletions and N-nucleotide insertions and to lack highly modified clones with 13 or more V deletions. Even though DNA input was equal, the average per sample came to about 81,820 unique sequences for controls compared with roughly 30,000 for CVID samples. Differences among patients in the CVID cohort limited the correlations between repertoire features and clinical complications.

Based on its abundance in the sample, this clone is medium-sized (0.01 to 0.1%). The target of this receptor is not known. The read ends 3 residues before the CDR3 terminus; that terminus is restored from the germline J gene. The germline V gene sets CDR1 to KGHSH and CDR2 to LQKENI. The CDR3 starts with the cysteine, ends with the phenylalanine, and has 17 residues. Sequencing covers 42 bases of the CDR3, shown here with the frame starting at base 1. Relative to germline, V is missing 4 bases and J is missing 1 base, with 8 bases of the junction outside any gene match. For sequencing input, CVID and control samples contributed equivalent amounts of genomic DNA. For every sample, a 60 bp segment covering the rearranged TCRbeta CDR3 region was amplified and then sequenced. The immunoSEQ assay, a bias-corrected multiplex PCR combined with high-throughput sequencing, was used for TCRbeta amplification. As for how the authors treated the data: Every unique nucleotide sequence counted as a clone and was annotated with V, D and J genes, copy number and frequency. Sequences were labeled productive if in frame, and non-productive if out of frame or containing stop codons. As previously described, Shannon's entropy was used to calculate clonality. The predicted amino acid sequences of productive clones were used to derive the mean CDR3 Kyte-Doolittle hydropathy. Using the R hclust function, scaled V gene usage was clustered hierarchically with Manhattan distance and complete linkage. Sharing of clones by CDR3 amino acid sequence was evaluated by resampling 12 repertoires per group over 100 rounds. Repertoires were searched for more than 55 published EBV-specific and around 240 published CMV-specific TCRbeta sequences. Analysis left out two CVID samples that produced under 10,000 sequences, so some 45 CVID repertoires remained. In its TCRdb copy, this immuneACCESS table keeps in-frame sequences only and misses some clones. Where compared with another copy, unresolved V genes explain less than half of these, and the others have no known cause. V and J calls and clone size come straight from that table; D and trimming were deduced from the DNA. For this sample, approximately 35,000 clones appear and none is a singleton. The biggest ten clones account for 6% to 8% of the sample.

Diagnosis of CVID followed standard criteria, namely serum IgG, IgA and/or IgM below the normal range together with specific antibody deficiency. There were 40 to 45 subjects in the CVID group (about 29 male and 15 or so female), ranging in age from about 8 to 64 years, with a mean age of 40. Both CVID patients and healthy controls were predominantly of Caucasian heritage. Replacement immunoglobulin therapy had been administered to all CVID subjects for at least one year at the time of study participation. No CVID subject was ill or taking immunomodulatory or immunosuppressive medication when blood was collected. From each donor, about 4.5 to 9 ml of heparinized peripheral whole blood was collected. TCRbeta CDR3 repertoires were sequenced from genomic DNA of adults with common variable immune deficiency (CVID) and healthy adult controls. To isolate peripheral blood mononuclear cells, diluted blood was subjected to density centrifugation over Hypaque 1077 or Ficoll-Paque. Unsorted mononuclear cells served as the source of genomic DNA, which was extracted either by Qiagen column purification or by a centrifugation-based method.

This clonotype was obtained from a human donor with common variable immunodeficiency. In this chain, TRBV18 is recombined with TRBJ1-3, and TRBD1 aligns with 9 junction nucleotides. The sample comprised peripheral blood mononuclear cells. The CDR3 amino acid sequence is: CASSLPGQGISGNTIYF. The part of the CDR3 DNA that was read is TGTGCCAGCTCACTTCCGGGACAGGGTATTTCTGGAAACACC.